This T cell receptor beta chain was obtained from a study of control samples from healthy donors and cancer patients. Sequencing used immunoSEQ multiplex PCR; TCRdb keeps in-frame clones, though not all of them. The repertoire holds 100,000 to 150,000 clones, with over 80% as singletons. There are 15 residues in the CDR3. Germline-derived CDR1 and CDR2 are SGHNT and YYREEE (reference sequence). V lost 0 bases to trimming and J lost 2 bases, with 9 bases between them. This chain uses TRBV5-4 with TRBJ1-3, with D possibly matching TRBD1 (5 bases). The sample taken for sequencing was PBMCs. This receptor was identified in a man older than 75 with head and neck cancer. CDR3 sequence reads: CASSLEGRAGNTIYF. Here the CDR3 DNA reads TGTGCCAGCAGCTTGGAAGGCAGGGCTGGAAACACCATATATTTT.